One sample yielded the 2 T cell receptor beta chains listed below, sequenced in a study of blood T cell repertoires in COVID-19. Profiled with immunoSEQ multiplex PCR; TCRdb holds only in-frame clones, not every one. The data show about 370,000 clones, roughly 86% seen once. Sequencing used peripheral blood. Receptors were obtained from a woman aged 30 to 39 with COVID-19, enrolled during active disease.

The V call is TRBV9, the J call TRBJ1-2; 7 positions agree with TRBD1. The V gene end was trimmed by 4 bases and the J gene end by 5 bases; junction bases not matched to a gene: 8. Germline CDR1 reads SGDLS; CDR2 reads YYNGEE. The CDR3 has 14 amino acids. DNA for the CDR3: TGTGCCAGCAGCCCTCGACAGGGTAAGTATGGCTACACCTTC. Translation gives CASSPRQGKYGYTF.

The gene calls are TRBV24-1 and TRBJ2-3, with D perhaps matching TRBD2 (5 bases). The CDR3 covers 15 residues. Germline V gene sequence: CDR1 KGHDR, CDR2 SFDVKD. The germline V and J ends were trimmed by 5 bases and 0 bases, with 11 bases remaining between them. In nucleotides, the CDR3 is TGTGCCACCAGTGGAGGGCTAGCTAGCACAGATACGCAGTATTTT. The encoded protein is CATSGGLASTDTQYF.